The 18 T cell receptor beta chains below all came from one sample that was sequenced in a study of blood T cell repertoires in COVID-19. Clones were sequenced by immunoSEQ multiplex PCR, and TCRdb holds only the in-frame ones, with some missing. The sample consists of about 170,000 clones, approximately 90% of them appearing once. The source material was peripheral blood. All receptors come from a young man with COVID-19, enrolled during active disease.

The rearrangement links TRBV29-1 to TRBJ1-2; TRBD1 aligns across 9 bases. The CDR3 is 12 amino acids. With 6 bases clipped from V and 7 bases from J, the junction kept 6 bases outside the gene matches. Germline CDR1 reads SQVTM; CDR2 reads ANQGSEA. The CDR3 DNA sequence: TGCAGCGTACGACCGGGACAGGGTGGCTACACCTTC. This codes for CSVRPGQGGYTF.

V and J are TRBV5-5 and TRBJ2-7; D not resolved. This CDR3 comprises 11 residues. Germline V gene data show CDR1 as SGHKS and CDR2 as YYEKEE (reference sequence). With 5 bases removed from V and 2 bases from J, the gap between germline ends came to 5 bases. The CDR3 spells CASSTPYEQYF. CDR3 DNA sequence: TGTGCCAGCAGTACTCCCTACGAGCAGTACTTC.

The CDR3 here is CASRRDRVSEQYF. In nucleotides, the CDR3 is TGTGCCAGCAGACGGGACAGGGTGAGCGAGCAGTACTTC. This chain links TRBV6-5 with TRBJ2-7, with 9 bases matching TRBD1. The length of the CDR3 is 13 residues. V lost 6 bases, J lost 6 bases, and 6 bases stayed unmatched. Looked up from germline, CDR1 is MNHEY and CDR2 is SVGAGI.

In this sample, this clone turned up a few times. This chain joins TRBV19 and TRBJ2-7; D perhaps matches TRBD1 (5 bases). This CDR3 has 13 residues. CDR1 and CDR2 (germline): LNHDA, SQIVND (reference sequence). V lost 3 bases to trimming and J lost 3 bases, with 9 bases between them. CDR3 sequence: CASSMDNNYEQYF. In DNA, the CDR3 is TGTGCCAGTAGTATGGACAACAACTACGAGCAGTACTTC.

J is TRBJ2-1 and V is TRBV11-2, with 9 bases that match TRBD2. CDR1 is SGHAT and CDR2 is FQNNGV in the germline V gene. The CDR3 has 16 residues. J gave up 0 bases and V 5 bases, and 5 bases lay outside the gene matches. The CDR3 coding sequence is TGTGCCAGCAGCCACCCTAGCGGGATCTCCTACAATGAGCAGTTCTTC. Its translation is CASSHPSGISYNEQFF.

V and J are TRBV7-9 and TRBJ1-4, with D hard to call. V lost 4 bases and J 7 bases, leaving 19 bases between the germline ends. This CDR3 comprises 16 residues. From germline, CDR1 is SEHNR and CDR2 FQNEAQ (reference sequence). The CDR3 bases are TGTGCCAGCAGCTCCAGTATCACCCGAGCGGGTGAAAAACTGTTTTTT. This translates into CASSSSITRAGEKLFF.

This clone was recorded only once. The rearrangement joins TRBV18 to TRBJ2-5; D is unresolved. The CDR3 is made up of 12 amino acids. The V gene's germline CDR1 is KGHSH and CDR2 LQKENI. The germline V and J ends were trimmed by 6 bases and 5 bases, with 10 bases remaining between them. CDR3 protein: CASSLNSETQYF. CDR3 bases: TGTGCCAGCTCGCTAAATTCGGAGACCCAGTACTTC.

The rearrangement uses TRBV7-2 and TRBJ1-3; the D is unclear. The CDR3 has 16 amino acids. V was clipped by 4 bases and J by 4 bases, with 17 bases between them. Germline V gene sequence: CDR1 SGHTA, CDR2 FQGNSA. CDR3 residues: CASSSLPLPSGNTIYF. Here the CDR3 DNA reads TGTGCCAGCAGCTCCCTCCCCCTCCCCTCCGGAAACACCATATATTTT.

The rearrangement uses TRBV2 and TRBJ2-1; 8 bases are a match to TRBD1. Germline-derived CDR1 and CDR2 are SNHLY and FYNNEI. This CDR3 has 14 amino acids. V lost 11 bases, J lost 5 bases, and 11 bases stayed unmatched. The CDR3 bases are TGTGCCGGCGTCCGGGACAGGTACAACAATGAGCAGTTCTTC. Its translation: CAGVRDRYNNEQFF.

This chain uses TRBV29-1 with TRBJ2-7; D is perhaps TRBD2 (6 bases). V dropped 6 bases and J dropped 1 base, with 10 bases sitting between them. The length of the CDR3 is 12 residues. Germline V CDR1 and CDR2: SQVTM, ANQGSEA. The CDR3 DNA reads TGCAGCGTGGAGGGGCCGTCCTACGAGCAGTACTTC. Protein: CSVEGPSYEQYF.

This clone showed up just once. CDR3 nucleotide sequence: TGCGCCAGCAGCCTGCAAGTCCTGGGCCCGAACACTGAAGCTTTCTTT. Protein product: CASSLQVLGPNTEAFF. The genes are TRBV4-3 and TRBJ1-1; D gene uncertain. There are 16 residues in the CDR3. The V gene's germline CDR1 is LGHNA and CDR2 YSLEER. V gave up 4 bases and J gave up 1 base, with 16 bases separating them.

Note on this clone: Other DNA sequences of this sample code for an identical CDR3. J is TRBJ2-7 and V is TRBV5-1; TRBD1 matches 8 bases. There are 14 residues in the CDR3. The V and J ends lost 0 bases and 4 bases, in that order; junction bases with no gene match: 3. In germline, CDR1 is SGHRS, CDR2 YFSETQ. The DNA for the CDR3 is TGCGCCAGCAGCTTGGGTGACAGGGGTTACGAGCAGTACTTC. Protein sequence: CASSLGDRGYEQYF. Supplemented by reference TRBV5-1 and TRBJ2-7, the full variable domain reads KAGVTQTPRYLIKTRGQQVTLSCSPISGHRSVSWYQQTPGQGLQFLFEYFSETQRNKGNFPGRFSGRQFSNSRSEMNVSTLELGDSALYLCASSLGDRGYEQYFGPGTRLTVT.

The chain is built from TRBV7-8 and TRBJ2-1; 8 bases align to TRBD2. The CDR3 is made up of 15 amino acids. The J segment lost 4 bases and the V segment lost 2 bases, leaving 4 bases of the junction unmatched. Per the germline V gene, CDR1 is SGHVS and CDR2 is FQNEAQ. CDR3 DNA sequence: TGTGCCAGCAGCTTACTGACTAGCGCGTACAATGAGCAGTTCTTC. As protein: CASSLLTSAYNEQFF.

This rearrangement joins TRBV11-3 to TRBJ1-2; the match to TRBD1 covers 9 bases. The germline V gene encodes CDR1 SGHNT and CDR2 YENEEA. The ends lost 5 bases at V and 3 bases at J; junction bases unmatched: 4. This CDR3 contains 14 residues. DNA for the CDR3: TGTGCCAGCAGCCGACAGGGGGACGACTATGGCTACACCTTC. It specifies CASSRQGDDYGYTF.

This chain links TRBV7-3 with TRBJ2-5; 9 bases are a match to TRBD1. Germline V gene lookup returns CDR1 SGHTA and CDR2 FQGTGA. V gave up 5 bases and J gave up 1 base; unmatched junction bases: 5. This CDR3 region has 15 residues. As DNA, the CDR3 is TGTGCCAGCAGCCCGGACAGGGGCGGCCAAGAGACCCAGTACTTC. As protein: CASSPDRGGQETQYF.

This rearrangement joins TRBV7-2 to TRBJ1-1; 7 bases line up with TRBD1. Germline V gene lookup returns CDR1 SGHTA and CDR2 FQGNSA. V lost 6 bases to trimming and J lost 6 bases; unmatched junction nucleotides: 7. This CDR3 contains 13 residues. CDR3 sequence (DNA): TGTGCCAGCAGTGCCAGGGGGGCCGCTGAAGCTTTCTTT. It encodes CASSARGAAEAFF.

CDR3 residues: CASSFYTHGGPMDEQFF. DNA for the CDR3: TGTGCCAGCAGTTTCTACACACATGGAGGGCCGATGGATGAGCAGTTCTTC. V gene TRBV27 combines with J gene TRBJ2-1; tentatively, D is TRBD2 (6 bases). Trimming stripped 3 bases from V and 8 bases from J, with 23 bases between. This CDR3 region has 17 residues. Germline V CDR1 and CDR2: MNHEY, SMNVEV (reference sequence).

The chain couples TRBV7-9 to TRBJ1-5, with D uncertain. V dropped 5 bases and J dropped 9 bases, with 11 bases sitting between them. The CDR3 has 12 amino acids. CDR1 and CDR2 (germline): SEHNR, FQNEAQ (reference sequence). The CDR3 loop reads CASSPDEGPQHF. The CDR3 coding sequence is TGTGCCAGCAGCCCGGACGAGGGGCCCCAGCATTTT. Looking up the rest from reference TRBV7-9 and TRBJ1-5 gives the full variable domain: DTGVSQNPRHKITKRGQNVTFRCDPISEHNRLYWYRQTLGQGPEFLTYFQNEAQLEKSRLLSDRFSAERPKGSFSTLEIQRTEQGDSAMYLCASSPDEGPQHFGDGTRLSIL.